The rows below give T cell receptor beta chains drawn from one sample of a study of blood T cell repertoires in COVID-19. Repertoires were generated with immunoSEQ multiplex PCR, while TCRdb's copy carries only in-frame clones and drops some. Seen here are tens of thousands of clones, about nine tenths observed once, and the top ten hold 3% to 3.5%. Sequenced: peripheral blood. These receptors were collected from a man between 50 and 59 years old with active COVID-19. Each CDR3 is given with its conserved first and last residue. D genes are given only for firm matches. Expanded clones are given a class, and other clones once, few, many or no size at all.

j_gene,d_gene,v_gene,abundance,CDR3nt,CDR3aa
TRBJ1-5,.,TRBV28,.,TGTGCCAGCAGACCTTCGGACAGTAGAAATCAGCCCCAGCATTTT,CASRPSDSRNQPQHF
TRBJ2-3,.,TRBV7-2,.,TGTGCCAGCAGCGTGGGACTTAGCACAGATACGCAGTATTTT,CASSVGLSTDTQYF
TRBJ2-3,TRBD1,TRBV30,.,TGTGCCTGGAGTCAGACAGGGATGGATACGCAGTATTTT,CAWSQTGMDTQYF
TRBJ2-7,TRBD1,TRBV30,.,TGTGCCTGGAGTCGTTTGGGACAGGGCACCTACGAGCAGTACTTC,CAWSRLGQGTYEQYF
TRBJ1-1,TRBD1,TRBV7-3,.,TGTGCCAGCAGCTGGACAGGGGGCCAGAACACTGAAGCTTTCTTT,CASSWTGGQNTEAFF
TRBJ2-5,TRBD1,TRBV12-3/TRBV12-4,few,TGTGCCAGCAGGACAGGGTCTGGGGAGACCCAGTACTTC,CASRTGSGETQYF
TRBJ1-2,.,TRBV28,.,TGTGCCAGCAGCTCTTCTAGCTATGGCTACACCTTC,CASSSSSYGYTF
TRBJ2-7,TRBD2,TRBV6-4,.,TGTGCCAGCAGTGAACTAGCGGGAGGCCAACACGAGCAGTACTTC,CASSELAGGQHEQYF
TRBJ1-1,TRBD1,TRBV19,.,TGTGCCAGTAGTATAGATCCTCAGGGGGCTTCTGAAGCTTTCTTT,CASSIDPQGASEAFF
TRBJ1-1,TRBD1,TRBV5-1,.,TGCGCCAGCAGCGCCACAGGGGGGAGCACTGAAGCTTTCTTT,CASSATGGSTEAFF
TRBJ2-2,.,TRBV7-2,.,TGTGCCAGCAGCCCACAGGCCGGGGAGCTGTTTTTT,CASSPQAGELFF
TRBJ2-2,TRBD2,TRBV12-5,.,TGTGCTAGTGCCCCTAGCGGGAGGCCCGGGGAGCTGTTTTTT,CASAPSGRPGELFF
TRBJ1-1,.,TRBV11-2,.,TGTGCCAGCAGCTTACGCCTAACTGAAGCTTTCTTT,CASSLRLTEAFF
TRBJ2-1,.,TRBV19,.,TGTGCCAGTACTCAGGGGGGATACAATGAGCAGTTCTTC,CASTQGGYNEQFF
TRBJ2-3,TRBD2,TRBV4-2,few,TGTGCCAGCAGCCAAGATCTGACTAGCGGCCCCACAGATACGCAGTATTTT,CASSQDLTSGPTDTQYF
TRBJ2-1,TRBD1,TRBV11-2,.,TGTGCCAGCAGCTTATCAACAGGGGAGTACAATGAGCAGTTCTTC,CASSLSTGEYNEQFF
TRBJ2-2,.,TRBV7-9,.,TGTGCCAGCAGCCTCCAGGCCATCACCGGGGAGCTGTTTTTT,CASSLQAITGELFF
TRBJ2-5,.,TRBV27,.,TGTGCCACCCGGACCCAGTACTTC,CATRTQYF
TRBJ2-2,.,TRBV24-1,.,TGTGCCACCAGTGATTTGATGCGGACCGGGGAGCTGTTTTTT,CATSDLMRTGELFF
TRBJ2-3,TRBD2,TRBV30,.,TGTGCCTGGGGGACTAGCGGGGTCACAGATACGCAGTATTTT,CAWGTSGVTDTQYF
TRBJ2-1,TRBD1,TRBV15,once,TGTGCCACCAGCATACCATCCATGGACAGGGGCAACAATGAGCAGTTCTTC,CATSIPSMDRGNNEQFF
TRBJ1-4,.,TRBV9,.,TGTGCCAGCAGCGTAGGGAGGACTAATGAAAAACTGTTTTTT,CASSVGRTNEKLFF
TRBJ2-7,TRBD1,TRBV5-5,.,TGTGCCAGCAGCCCTACAGGGGCTACCTACGAGCAGTACTTC,CASSPTGATYEQYF
TRBJ2-5,.,TRBV19,.,TGTGCCAGTAGTTCCCGCGCGGGCACAGAGACCCAGTACTTC,CASSSRAGTETQYF
TRBJ1-1,.,TRBV29-1,.,TGCAGCACCAGAACCGGGGACACAAACACTGAAGCTTTCTTT,CSTRTGDTNTEAFF